This TCR beta chain was profiled in a study of sequential checkpoint blockade in melanoma. TCRdb keeps only in-frame clones here, not all; method: immunoSEQ multiplex PCR. The data contain about 6,000 clones, roughly a fifth of them singletons. Treatment specified: randomized to nivolumab then ipilimumab (arm A) or the reverse (arm B). The CDR3 consists of 14 residues. The germline V gene encodes CDR1 KGHSH and CDR2 LQKENI. V shed 3 bases and J shed 6 bases, with 14 bases lying between them. The rearrangement uses TRBV18 and TRBJ1-2; perhaps TRBD1 as D (6 bases). This sequence was found in a human donor with melanoma. The specimen comprised tumor tissue (inferred from file names), sampled from a patient given nivolumab and ipilimumab in sequence. CDR3 amino acids: CASSPQGTVDGYTF. CDR3 coding DNA: TGTGCCAGCTCACCCCAGGGGACGGTCGATGGCTACACCTTC.